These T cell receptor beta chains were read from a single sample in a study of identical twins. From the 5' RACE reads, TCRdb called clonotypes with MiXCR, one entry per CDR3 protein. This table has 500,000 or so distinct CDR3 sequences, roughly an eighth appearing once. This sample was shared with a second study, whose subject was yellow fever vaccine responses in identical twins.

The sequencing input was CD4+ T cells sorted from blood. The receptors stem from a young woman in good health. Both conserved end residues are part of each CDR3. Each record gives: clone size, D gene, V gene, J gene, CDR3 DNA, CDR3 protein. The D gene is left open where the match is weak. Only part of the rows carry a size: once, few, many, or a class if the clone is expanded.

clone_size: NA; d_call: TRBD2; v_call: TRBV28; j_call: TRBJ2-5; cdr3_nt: TGTGCCAGCAGTTCCGCCTCTCGGACTAGCGGAAAAGAGACCCAGTACTTC; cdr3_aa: CASSSASRTSGKETQYF
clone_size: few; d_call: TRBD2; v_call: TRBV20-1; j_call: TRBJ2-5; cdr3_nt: TGCAGTGCTAGTGGACTAGCTCGGGAAGAGACCCAGTACTTC; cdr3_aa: CSASGLAREETQYF
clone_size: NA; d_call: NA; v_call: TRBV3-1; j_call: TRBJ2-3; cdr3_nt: TGTGCCAGCAGCCAAGATGATTCCAAGGGCCCAGATACGCAGTATTTT; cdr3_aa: CASSQDDSKGPDTQYF
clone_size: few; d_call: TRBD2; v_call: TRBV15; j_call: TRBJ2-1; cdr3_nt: TGTGCCACCTCCGGGACTAGCGCCATCAATGAGCAGTTCTTC; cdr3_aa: CATSGTSAINEQFF
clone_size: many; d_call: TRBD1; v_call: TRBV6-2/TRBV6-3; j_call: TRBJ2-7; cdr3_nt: TGTGCCAGCAGTTACCCCGGGACAGGGCGCTACGAGCAGTACTTC; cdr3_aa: CASSYPGTGRYEQYF
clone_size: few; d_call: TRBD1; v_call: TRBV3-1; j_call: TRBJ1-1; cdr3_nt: TGTGCCAGCAGAGACAGGGGGTGGGACACTGAAGCTTTCTTT; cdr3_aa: CASRDRGWDTEAFF
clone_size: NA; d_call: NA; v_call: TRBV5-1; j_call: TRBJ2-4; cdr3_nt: TGCGCCAGCAGCTTGGCCCCCACGACAGCAGCCAAAAACATTCAGTACTTC; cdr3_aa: CASSLAPTTAAKNIQYF
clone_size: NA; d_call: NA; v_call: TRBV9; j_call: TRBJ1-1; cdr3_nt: TGTGCCAACAGCGTAGGCTATGAAGCTTTCTTT; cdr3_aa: CANSVGYEAFF
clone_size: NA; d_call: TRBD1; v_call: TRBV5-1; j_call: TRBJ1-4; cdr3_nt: TGCGCCAGCAGCTTGGGACAGGGACGAGGTGAAAAACTGTTTTTT; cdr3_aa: CASSLGQGRGEKLFF
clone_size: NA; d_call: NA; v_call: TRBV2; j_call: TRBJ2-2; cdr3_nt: TGTGCCAGCAGTGACCCGCAGGCGAACACCGGGGAGCTGTTTTTT; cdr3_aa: CASSDPQANTGELFF
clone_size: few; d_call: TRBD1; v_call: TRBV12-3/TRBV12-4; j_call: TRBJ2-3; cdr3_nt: TGTGCCAGCACCCGCGCGACAGGGTTCACAGATACGCAGTATTTT; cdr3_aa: CASTRATGFTDTQYF
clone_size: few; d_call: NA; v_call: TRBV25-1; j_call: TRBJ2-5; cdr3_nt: TGTGCCAGCAGTGACGGCGGCGAAGAGACCCAGTACTTC; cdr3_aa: CASSDGGEETQYF
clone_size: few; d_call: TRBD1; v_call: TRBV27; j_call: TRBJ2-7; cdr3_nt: TGTGCCAGCAGTCGAGGGGGACAGGGGGCCTACGAGCAGTACTTC; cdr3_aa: CASSRGGQGAYEQYF
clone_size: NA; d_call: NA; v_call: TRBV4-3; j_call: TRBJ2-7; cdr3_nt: TGCGCCAGCAGCCAAGACCCTTCCGGGACACCTTTTACCTACGAGCAGTACTTC; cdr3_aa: CASSQDPSGTPFTYEQYF
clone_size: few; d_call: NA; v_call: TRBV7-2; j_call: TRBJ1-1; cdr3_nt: TGTGCCAGCAGCCCGCCCTGGGTATCAGAAGCTTTCTTT; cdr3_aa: CASSPPWVSEAFF
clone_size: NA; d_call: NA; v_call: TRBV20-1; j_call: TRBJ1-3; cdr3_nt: TGCAGTGCTAGAGAGTCCTTAGGGCCTGGAAACACCATATATTTT; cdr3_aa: CSARESLGPGNTIYF
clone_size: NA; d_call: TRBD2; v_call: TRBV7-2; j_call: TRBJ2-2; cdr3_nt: TGTGCCAGCATGCTAGCGGGAGGGCGCACCGGGGAGCTGTTTTTT; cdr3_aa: CASMLAGGRTGELFF
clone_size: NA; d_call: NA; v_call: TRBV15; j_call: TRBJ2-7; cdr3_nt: TGTGCCACCAGCAGAGATCTGGGTGGCTTGCCCTACGAGCAGTACTTC; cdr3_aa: CATSRDLGGLPYEQYF
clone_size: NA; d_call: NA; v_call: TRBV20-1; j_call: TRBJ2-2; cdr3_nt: TGCAGTGCTAGAGCCCCACTAGACACCGGGGAGCTGTTTTTT; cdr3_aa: CSARAPLDTGELFF
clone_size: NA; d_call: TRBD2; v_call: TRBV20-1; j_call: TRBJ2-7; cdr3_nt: TGCAGTGCTAGAGGGGGGACTAGCGGGAGCATGTACGAGCAGTACTTC; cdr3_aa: CSARGGTSGSMYEQYF
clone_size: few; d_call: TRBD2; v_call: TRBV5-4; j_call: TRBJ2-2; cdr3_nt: TGTGCCAGCAGCCAGAGACTAGCGGGGGGGCTAGGCGGGGAGCTGTTTTTT; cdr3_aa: CASSQRLAGGLGGELFF
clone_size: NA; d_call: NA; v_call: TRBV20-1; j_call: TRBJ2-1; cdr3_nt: TGCAGTGCTAGAGATCGGCGACGGTCCAATGAGCAGTTCTTC; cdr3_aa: CSARDRRRSNEQFF
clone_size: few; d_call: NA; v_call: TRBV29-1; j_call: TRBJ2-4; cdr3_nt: TGCAGCGTTGAGGGCCGAGCCAAAAACATTCAGTACTTC; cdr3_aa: CSVEGRAKNIQYF
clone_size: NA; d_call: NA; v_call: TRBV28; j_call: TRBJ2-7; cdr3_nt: TGTGCCAGCATCCGGTGGGGGGACTCCTACGAGCAGTACTTC; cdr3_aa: CASIRWGDSYEQYF
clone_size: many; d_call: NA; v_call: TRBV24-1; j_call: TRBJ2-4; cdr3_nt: TGTGCCACCAGTGATTACGGGCAGCTTTTGTACTTC; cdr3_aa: CATSDYGQLLYF
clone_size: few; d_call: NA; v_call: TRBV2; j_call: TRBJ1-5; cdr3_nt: TGTGCCAGCGGCCGGACAGTAGATGGCAATCAGCCCCAGCATTTT; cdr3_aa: CASGRTVDGNQPQHF
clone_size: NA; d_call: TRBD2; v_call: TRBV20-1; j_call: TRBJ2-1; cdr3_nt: TGCAGTGCTAGAGTTGGACTAGCGGGAACGCGGGAGCAGTTCTTC; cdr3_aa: CSARVGLAGTREQFF
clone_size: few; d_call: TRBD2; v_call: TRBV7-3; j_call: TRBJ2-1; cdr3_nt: TGTGCCAGCAGCCGGGGACTAGCGGGGTTAAATGAGCAGTTCTTC; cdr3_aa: CASSRGLAGLNEQFF
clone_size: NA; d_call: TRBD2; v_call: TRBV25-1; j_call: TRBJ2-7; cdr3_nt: TGTGCCAGCAGTGAAACGGGACTAGCGACCTACGAGCAGTACTTC; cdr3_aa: CASSETGLATYEQYF
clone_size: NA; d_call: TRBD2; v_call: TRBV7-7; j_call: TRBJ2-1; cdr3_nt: TGTGCTAGCAGCTTAGCGGGGGGGCATTACAATGAGCAGTTCTTC; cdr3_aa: CASSLAGGHYNEQFF
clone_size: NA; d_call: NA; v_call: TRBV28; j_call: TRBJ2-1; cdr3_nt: TGTGCCAGCAGTTCCCAAGACAGTCTTGGGGACAATGAGCAGTTCTTC; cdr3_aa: CASSSQDSLGDNEQFF
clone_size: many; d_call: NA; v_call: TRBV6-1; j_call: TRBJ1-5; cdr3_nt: TGTGCCAGCAGTCCCGGACAACGCAATCAGCCCCAGCATTTT; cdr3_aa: CASSPGQRNQPQHF
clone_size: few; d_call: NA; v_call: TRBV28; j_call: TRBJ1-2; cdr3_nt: TGTGCCAGCAGTTCAGACAGCAGCTATGGCTACACCTTC; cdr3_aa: CASSSDSSYGYTF
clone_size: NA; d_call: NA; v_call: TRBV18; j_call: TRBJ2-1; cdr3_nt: TGTGCCAGCTGCGTAGATGGGGGCAATGAGCAGTTCTTC; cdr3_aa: CASCVDGGNEQFF
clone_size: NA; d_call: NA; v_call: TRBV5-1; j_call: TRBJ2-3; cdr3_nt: TGCGCCAGCAGCTTGGGCCCGGACTCTAGCACAGATACGCAGTATTTT; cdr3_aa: CASSLGPDSSTDTQYF